Listed below are T cell receptor beta chains from one sample, sequenced in a study of cytomegalovirus exposure and HLA in healthy donors. TCRdb's table, derived via immunoSEQ multiplex PCR, lists solely in-frame clones and lacks some. The data show 83,000 or so clones, nearly 80% seen once. Sequenced: PBMCs. The receptors stem from a female donor in good health and CMV-seronegative. Both conserved end residues are part of each CDR3. The order of the fields is CDR3 DNA, CDR3 protein, V gene, J gene, D gene, clone size. D genes are given only for firm matches. For some rows the clone size is stated as once, few or many, or as a class when expanded; others skip it.

cdr3_nt: TGTGCCAGCAGTTTGAACCGAGACACTGAAGCTTTCTTT
cdr3_aa: CASSLNRDTEAFF
v_call: TRBV28
j_call: TRBJ1-1
d_call: -
clone_size: -

cdr3_nt: TGTGCCAGCTCCCCCGGGGGGTTAAACACTGAAGCTTTCTTT
cdr3_aa: CASSPGGLNTEAFF
v_call: TRBV5-6
j_call: TRBJ1-1
d_call: -
clone_size: -

cdr3_nt: TGTGCCAGCAGCTCGGACAGTTACGAGCAGTACTTC
cdr3_aa: CASSSDSYEQYF
v_call: TRBV2
j_call: TRBJ2-7
d_call: -
clone_size: -

cdr3_nt: TGTGCCAGCTCACCCGTCAGGGAGAGACTAGCGGATCTCGTAACCTACAATGAGCAGTTCTTC
cdr3_aa: CASSPVRERLADLVTYNEQFF
v_call: TRBV18
j_call: TRBJ2-1
d_call: TRBD2
clone_size: -

cdr3_nt: TGCAGCGGTGAAGGCGGTAGCGGGAGGTCCGATCCCACATATACGCAGTATTTT
cdr3_aa: CSGEGGSGRSDPTYTQYF
v_call: TRBV29-1
j_call: TRBJ2-3
d_call: TRBD2
clone_size: few

cdr3_nt: TGTGCCAGCACCCCCTGGAGCTCCTACAATGAGCAGTTCTTC
cdr3_aa: CASTPWSSYNEQFF
v_call: TRBV25-1
j_call: TRBJ2-1
d_call: -
clone_size: -

cdr3_nt: TGTGCCAGCAGCTTAGAACTAGCGGGGCCCTCCTACGAGCAGTACTTC
cdr3_aa: CASSLELAGPSYEQYF
v_call: TRBV13
j_call: TRBJ2-7
d_call: TRBD2
clone_size: -

cdr3_nt: TGTGCCAGCAGTTTTAGCGGGAGTTTAGAGACCCAGTACTTC
cdr3_aa: CASSFSGSLETQYF
v_call: TRBV25-1
j_call: TRBJ2-5
d_call: TRBD2
clone_size: few

cdr3_nt: TGTGCCAGCAGCCGGGAGAGGAAGGCCGGGGAGCTGTTTTTT
cdr3_aa: CASSRERKAGELFF
v_call: TRBV4-2
j_call: TRBJ2-2
d_call: -
clone_size: -

cdr3_nt: TGTGCCAGCAGTTACCGTGGAGAGGGATCGCTCACTGAAGCTTTCTTT
cdr3_aa: CASSYRGEGSLTEAFF
v_call: TRBV6-5
j_call: TRBJ1-1
d_call: -
clone_size: -

cdr3_nt: TGCAGCGTTGCTCAATCGAGCACCGGGGAGCTGTTTTTT
cdr3_aa: CSVAQSSTGELFF
v_call: TRBV29-1
j_call: TRBJ2-2
d_call: -
clone_size: once

cdr3_nt: TGTGCCAGCAGTACTGGGGATTCCAGGGGAGAGACCCAGTACTTC
cdr3_aa: CASSTGDSRGETQYF
v_call: TRBV6-5
j_call: TRBJ2-5
d_call: -
clone_size: -

cdr3_nt: TGTGCCAGCAGTCCCGCAGGGGCTGGAAACACCATATATTTT
cdr3_aa: CASSPAGAGNTIYF
v_call: TRBV7-8
j_call: TRBJ1-3
d_call: -
clone_size: -

cdr3_nt: TGTGCCAGCAGCTTTGCGGGAGGACAGACAGCTTTCTTT
cdr3_aa: CASSFAGGQTAFF
v_call: TRBV7-8
j_call: TRBJ1-1
d_call: -
clone_size: -